Below, 14 T cell receptor beta chains from the same sample are listed, as sequenced in a study of blood T cell repertoires in COVID-19. The method was immunoSEQ multiplex PCR; TCRdb's version includes in-frame clones alone and lacks a portion of them. The repertoire includes fewer than 60,000 clones, roughly 80% of them detected once, and about 25% sits in the top ten. Sequenced: peripheral blood. The origin of the receptors is a human donor in a cohort sampled during active COVID-19.

The V call is TRBV5-1, the J call TRBJ1-1; TRBD1 matches 8 bases. CDR3 size: 15 residues. Per the germline V gene, CDR1 is SGHRS and CDR2 is YFSETQ. With 4 bases clipped from V and 5 bases from J, the junction kept 10 bases outside the gene matches. Written as DNA, the CDR3 is TGCGCCAGCAGCCTCAGGGGGCAGGGAGGGACTGAAGCTTTCTTT. Translation: CASSLRGQGGTEAFF. Complete variable domain (other parts from reference TRBV5-1 and TRBJ1-1): KAGVTQTPRYLIKTRGQQVTLSCSPISGHRSVSWYQQTPGQGLQFLFEYFSETQRNKGNFPGRFSGRQFSNSRSEMNVSTLELGDSALYLCASSLRGQGGTEAFFGQGTRLTVV.

Note on this clone: The junction does not match germline at one end; this may be a read error. The V and J genes are TRBV3-1 (or the pseudogene TRBV3-2) and TRBJ2-5; no clear D. Per germline, CDR1 LGHDT and CDR2 YNNKEL (reference sequence). CDR3 size: 16 residues. CDR3 region: CASSQDQPASQGTQYF. The CDR3 nucleotides read TGTGCCAGCAGCCAAGATCAGCCAGCGTCTCAAGGGACCCAGTACTTC.

This clone was observed once. The genes are TRBV7-9 and TRBJ2-1; 8 bases agree with TRBD2. V dropped 3 bases and J dropped 4; count of bases not matched to a gene: 8. The CDR3 sequence is 16 residues long. Germline V lookup: CDR1 SEHNR, CDR2 FQNEAQ (reference sequence). CDR3 in DNA: TGTGCCAGCAGCTTGGTCGGGGGGGCCGATTACAATGAGCAGTTCTTC. Amino acids: CASSLVGGADYNEQFF.

In this sample, this clone turned up a few times. The chain links TRBV5-1 to TRBJ1-2, with D maybe TRBD1 (6 bases). V was clipped by 4 bases and J by 2 bases, with 12 bases between them. Germline V gene lookup returns CDR1 SGHRS and CDR2 YFSETQ. This CDR3 is built from 14 residues. CDR3 region: CASSRSTGNYGYTF. The CDR3 DNA sequence: TGCGCCAGCAGCCGGTCGACAGGCAACTATGGCTACACCTTC. The complete variable domain, with remaining parts taken from reference TRBV5-1 and TRBJ1-2, reads KAGVTQTPRYLIKTRGQQVTLSCSPISGHRSVSWYQQTPGQGLQFLFEYFSETQRNKGNFPGRFSGRQFSNSRSEMNVSTLELGDSALYLCASSRSTGNYGYTFGSGTRLTVV.

The V gene is TRBV4-2, the J gene TRBJ1-6, with D tentatively TRBD1 (5 bases). The CDR3 totals 16 residues. Germline CDR1 and CDR2: LGHNA and YNFKEQ. V lost 0 bases, J lost 4 bases, and 10 bases lay in between. CDR3 residues: CASSQEVQGYNSPLHF. The DNA for the CDR3 is TGTGCCAGCAGCCAAGAGGTTCAGGGTTATAATTCACCCCTCCACTTT.

V usage is TRBV5-1 and J usage is TRBJ1-2, with 7 positions matching TRBD1. Unmatched junction bases numbered 9, after V lost 0 bases and J lost 1 base. CDR1 and CDR2 (germline): SGHRS, YFSETQ. This CDR3 is 17 amino acids long. DNA for the CDR3: TGCGCCAGCAGCTTGGCCCCTGGACAGGCGAATAACTATGGCTACACCTTC. It specifies CASSLAPGQANNYGYTF.

Many counts were recorded for this clone. This chain links TRBV16 with TRBJ1-2, with 8 bases lining up with TRBD1. CDR3 length: 15 amino acids. The germline V gene encodes CDR1 KGHSY and CDR2 FQNENV. Germline trimming cut 0 bases from V and 3 bases from J; bases unmatched to any gene: 3. The DNA of the CDR3 is TGTGCCAGCAGCCAATCCGGGACAGGCGACTATGGCTACACCTTC. Residues: CASSQSGTGDYGYTF. Filled out from reference TRBV16 and TRBJ1-2, the complete variable domain reads GEEVAQTPKHLVRGEGQKAKLYCAPIKGHSYVFWYQQVLKNEFKFLISFQNENVFDETGMPKERFSAKCLPNSPCSLEIQATKLEDSAVYFCASSQSGTGDYGYTFGSGTRLTVV.

The table lists this clone with a count of one. The chain uses TRBV5-1 and TRBJ1-2; 7 bases match TRBD1. Losses at the gene ends were 0 bases for V and 8 bases for J; bases not matched to a gene: 4. The CDR3 totals 13 residues. Germline CDR1 SGHRS, CDR2 YFSETQ. The CDR3 nucleotides are TGCGCCAGCAGCTTGGAGGGGGCATCCGGCTACACCTTC. This sequence encodes CASSLEGASGYTF.

The table lists this clone with a few counts. This chain connects TRBV10-3 to TRBJ2-7; no clear D. There are 14 residues in the CDR3. Germline V gives CDR1 ENHRY, CDR2 SYGVKD. V lost 3 bases and J 0 bases, leaving 9 bases between the germline ends. The CDR3 DNA follows: TGTGCCATCAGTGACCACGCCAGCTCCTACGAGCAGTACTTC. It is translated as CAISDHASSYEQYF.

The rearrangement joins TRBV5-1 to TRBJ2-1; D possibly corresponds to TRBD2 (5 bases). The ends were cut back, 2 bases at V and 0 bases at J, with 12 bases in the middle. The V gene's germline CDR1 is SGHRS and CDR2 YFSETQ. The CDR3 runs to 16 residues. CDR3 nucleotide sequence: TGCGCCAGCAGCTTCGGACGGGATAGCTCCTACAATGAGCAGTTCTTC. Protein sequence: CASSFGRDSSYNEQFF.

The chain couples TRBV12-3 or TRBV12-4 to TRBJ1-6; the D gene is possibly TRBD1 (5 bases). V shed 5 bases and J shed 5 bases, with 7 bases lying between them. This CDR3 has 13 amino acids. This chain's CDR3 is CASSTGDNSPLHF. CDR3 DNA sequence: TGTGCCAGCAGTACGGGGGATAATTCACCCCTCCACTTT.

V gene TRBV5-4 combines with J gene TRBJ2-3; TRBD2 aligns across 9 bases. This CDR3 has 16 residues. With 2 bases clipped from V and 4 bases from J, the junction kept 8 bases outside the gene matches. Germline CDR1 and CDR2: SGHNT and YYREEE (reference sequence). In DNA, the CDR3 is TGTGCCAGCAGCTTTCGGCGGGGGGGGGCCCCAGATACGCAGTATTTT. Amino acid sequence: CASSFRRGGAPDTQYF.

This chain joins TRBV29-1 and TRBJ1-1; D unresolved. Germline V CDR1 and CDR2: SQVTM, ANQGSEA. The CDR3 loop spans 15 amino acids. The germline V and J ends were trimmed by 3 bases and 2 bases, with 16 bases remaining between them. The CDR3 coding sequence is TGCAGCGTTGAGGGCCTGGTGCGGGCAAACACTGAAGCTTTCTTT. Protein: CSVEGLVRANTEAFF.

The V gene is TRBV6-4, the J gene TRBJ2-2; 11 nucleotides agree with TRBD2. Trimming removed 6 bases from V and 4 bases from J; junction bases left unmatched: 1. Looked up from germline, CDR1 is MRHNA and CDR2 is SNTAGT. The CDR3 contains 14 residues. CDR3 residues: CASRLAGGTGELFF. The CDR3 DNA reads TGTGCCAGCAGGCTAGCGGGGGGCACCGGGGAGCTGTTTTTT.